The rows below give T cell receptor beta chains drawn from one sample of a study of T-cell memory formation after mild COVID-19. TCRdb ran MiXCR on the 5' RACE reads and lists one entry per CDR3 protein. Among roughly 600,000 distinct CDR3 sequences listed, roughly 17% were seen once. Sequencing was performed on PBMCs or a T cell subset sorted from them (not recorded which). The receptors originated from an adult woman who had mild COVID-19 (a few samples of this study predate the infection). Cell type and time point are not known. Each CDR3 is given with its conserved first and last residue.

v_call	j_call	cdr3_aa
TRBV7-3	TRBJ2-3	CASSSERGGSTDTQYF
TRBV7-2	TRBJ2-7	CASRRGGLAGAYEQYF
TRBV20-1	TRBJ2-2	CSARDLSSGRSNTGELFF
TRBV3-1	TRBJ1-5	CASSQDRPGRIGRNQPQHF
TRBV6-5	TRBJ1-5	CASRAVGVTSNQPQHF
TRBV20-1	TRBJ2-7	CSAVGRRGTIYEQYF
TRBV4-2	TRBJ2-1	CASSQDGGLGGEQFF
TRBV6-2/TRBV6-3	TRBJ1-1	CASSYSRLKNLNTEAFF
TRBV29-1	TRBJ2-7	CSVSEGRYEQYF
TRBV12-5	TRBJ1-1	CASGLVLQNTEAFF
TRBV20-1	TRBJ2-1	CSAESSYNEQFF